Following are 30 T cell receptor beta chains from one sample sequenced in a study of OX40 agonist ivuxolimab in advanced cancers. The data were produced by immunoSEQ multiplex PCR, yet TCRdb's version contains in-frame clones alone and is incomplete. The sample has approximately 91,000 clones; around 86% are singletons. The specimen was CD4+ or CD8+ T cells sorted from blood, collected in a trial of the OX40 agonist ivuxolimab. These receptors originate from an adult with an advanced solid tumor such as melanoma, head and neck, liver or kidney cancer.

This clone was picked up one time. The chain links TRBV7-2 to TRBJ1-1; a weak D match, TRBD1 (5 bases). The CDR3 covers 15 residues. Germline lookup yields CDR1 SGHTA and CDR2 FQGNSA. Trimming cost V 4 bases and J 4 bases, with 16 bases left between them. The CDR3 region is CASSYHGGSTTEAFF. As DNA, the CDR3 is TGTGCCAGCAGCTATCATGGGGGTTCGACCACTGAAGCTTTCTTT.

The rearrangement joins TRBV6-6 to TRBJ2-1; 15 bases agree with TRBD2. Per germline, CDR1 MNHNY and CDR2 SVGAGI (reference sequence). The CDR3 consists of 14 residues. V shed 8 bases, J shed 5 bases, and the junction held 1 base outside the gene matches. CDR3 sequence: CASWTSGGDNEQFF. The CDR3 DNA reads TGTGCCAGCTGGACTAGCGGGGGGGACAATGAGCAGTTCTTC.

DNA of the CDR3: TGTGCCAGCAGCCGTATCAGGGACAGGGGGCGAAATGGCTACACCTTC. Residues: CASSRIRDRGRNGYTF. The chain recombines TRBV11-2 with TRBJ1-2; 12 positions agree with TRBD1. This CDR3 region has 16 residues. With 5 bases clipped from V and 6 bases from J, the junction kept 10 bases outside the gene matches. In germline, CDR1 is SGHAT, CDR2 FQNNGV.

The rearrangement joins TRBV5-5 to TRBJ2-5; 8 bases fit TRBD2. CDR3 length: 14 amino acids. CDR1 is SGHKS and CDR2 is YYEKEE in the germline V gene (reference sequence). Germline trimming cut 4 bases from V and 5 bases from J; bases unmatched to any gene: 7. The CDR3 loop reads CASSLSGDWETQYF. Written as DNA, the CDR3 is TGTGCCAGCAGCCTTAGCGGGGACTGGGAGACCCAGTACTTC. Filled out from reference TRBV5-5 and TRBJ2-5, the complete variable domain reads DAGVTQSPTHLIKTRGQQVTLRCSPISGHKSVSWYQQVLGQGPQFIFQYYEKEERGRGNFPDRFSARQFPNYSSELNVNALLLGDSALYLCASSLSGDWETQYFGPGTRLLVL.

V and J are TRBV9 and TRBJ2-5; TRBD2 matches 7 bases. The V and J ends lost 1 base and 9 bases, in that order; junction bases with no gene match: 12. This CDR3 has 15 amino acids. Per germline, CDR1 SGDLS and CDR2 YYNGEE. CDR3 loop: CASSVLAEPPWAQYF. CDR3 nucleotides: TGTGCCAGCAGCGTACTAGCGGAACCTCCTTGGGCCCAGTACTTC. The complete variable domain, with remaining parts taken from reference TRBV9 and TRBJ2-5, reads DSGVTQTPKHLITATGQRVTLRCSPRSGDLSVYWYQQSLDQGLQFLIQYYNGEERAKGNILERFSAQQFPDLHSELNLSSLELGDSALYFCASSVLAEPPWAQYFGPGTRLLVL.

The V gene is TRBV11-2, the J gene TRBJ2-3; D is uncertain. This CDR3 is 12 amino acids long. CDR1 is SGHAT, CDR2 FQNNGV, per germline. V gave up 5 bases and J gave up 2 bases, with 5 bases separating them. The CDR3 protein is CASSQITDTQYF. The CDR3 DNA follows: TGTGCCAGCAGCCAGATCACAGATACGCAGTATTTT.

The V and J genes are TRBV10-3 and TRBJ1-1, with 7 bases matching TRBD1. The V gene end was trimmed by 2 bases and the J gene end by 4 bases; junction bases not matched to a gene: 10. The CDR3 is 16 residues long. Germline CDR1 and CDR2: ENHRY and SYGVKD. The CDR3 DNA sequence: TGTGCCATCAGTGAGGTGGCAGGGGGAAGTGGCACTGAAGCTTTCTTT. Amino acid sequence: CAISEVAGGSGTEAFF.

This clone was observed a few times. This chain links TRBV5-1 with TRBJ1-1; a weak D match, TRBD1 (6 bases). The CDR3 runs to 14 residues. Trimming left V 4 bases short and J 2 bases short, with 12 bases between. In germline, CDR1 is SGHRS, CDR2 YFSETQ. CDR3 region: CASSGQTGNTEAFF. In DNA form, the CDR3 reads TGCGCCAGCAGCGGCCAGACAGGCAACACTGAAGCTTTCTTT.

The chain joins TRBV27 to TRBJ1-2; no reliable D call. The CDR3 length is 13 residues. V was trimmed by 6 bases and J by 0 bases, leaving 8 bases between them. Germline V lookup: CDR1 MNHEY, CDR2 SMNVEV (reference sequence). CDR3 amino acids: CASRANTNYGYTF. In nucleotides, the CDR3 is TGTGCCAGCAGGGCAAATACTAACTATGGCTACACCTTC.

This rearrangement joins TRBV7-5 to TRBJ1-1. TRBV7-5 is a pseudogene segment. The CDR3 runs 14 residues. DNA for the CDR3: TGTGTCAGAAGCGCCCTCGGGTTGAACACTGAAGCTTTCTTT. It specifies CVRSALGLNTEAFF.

This chain links TRBV10-2 with TRBJ1-2; TRBD1 agrees at 8 bases. CDR1 and CDR2 from the germline V gene are WSHSY and SAAADI. The CDR3 has 16 residues. The V gene end was trimmed by 0 bases and the J gene end by 8 bases; junction bases not matched to a gene: 11. The CDR3 sequence: CASSESRAAGGRGYTF. DNA for the CDR3: TGCGCCAGCAGTGAGTCCCGAGCGGCAGGGGGCAGGGGCTACACCTTC.

There are a few counts of this clone. This chain uses TRBV5-5 with TRBJ1-5; 7 positions match TRBD1. The germline CDR1 and CDR2 sequences are SGHKS and YYEKEE (reference sequence). This CDR3 is 15 amino acids long. V lost 3 bases and J lost 2; bases outside the gene matches: 5. CDR3 nucleotide sequence: TGTGCCAGCAGCTCCCAGGGGGGGGGCAATCAGCCCCAGCATTTT. Translation gives CASSSQGGGNQPQHF.

J is TRBJ2-5 and V is TRBV7-9, with no clear D. The V gene's germline CDR1 is SEHNR and CDR2 FQNEAQ (reference sequence). The CDR3 sequence is 11 residues long. Trimming stripped 8 bases from V and 2 bases from J, with 6 bases between. The CDR3 DNA is TGTGCCAGCGTGCGGCAAGAGACCCAGTACTTC. Translating it yields CASVRQETQYF.

V gene TRBV19 combines with J gene TRBJ1-1; D is unresolved. The germline V gene encodes CDR1 LNHDA and CDR2 SQIVND (reference sequence). Trimming cost V 7 bases and J 4 bases, with 22 bases left between them. CDR3 length equals 16 residues. The CDR3 sequence: CASKAPLGLLSTEAFF. Here the CDR3 DNA reads TGTGCCAGTAAGGCTCCTCTCGGCCTCCTTTCCACTGAAGCTTTCTTT.

The V gene is TRBV6-5, the J gene TRBJ1-2; 9 bases are a match to TRBD1. J was trimmed by 7 bases and V by 2 bases; bases with no gene match: 8. CDR3 length: 15 amino acids. Germline V gene data show CDR1 as MNHEY and CDR2 as SVGAGI. Here the CDR3 reads CASSYGGGQGGGYTF. The CDR3 DNA sequence: TGTGCCAGCAGTTACGGTGGGGGACAGGGTGGTGGCTACACCTTC.

This clone was found once. The chain has TRBV7-3 and TRBJ2-2; TRBD1 agrees at 8 bases. With V trimmed by 6 bases and J by 7 bases, 7 bases remained unmatched. The CDR3 spans 14 residues. CDR1 and CDR2 (germline): SGHTA, FQGTGA. The CDR3 protein is CASRGQEGHGELFF. The DNA of the CDR3 is TGTGCCAGCAGGGGACAGGAGGGTCACGGGGAGCTGTTTTTT.

This clone appeared a few times. The chain recombines TRBV4-3 with TRBJ2-2; D could derive from TRBD1 or TRBD2 (5 bases each). This CDR3 comprises 17 residues. Germline V CDR1 and CDR2: LGHNA, YSLEER. Trimming left V 0 bases short and J 0 bases short, with 11 bases between. In DNA form, the CDR3 reads TGCGCCAGCAGCCAAGATGCGAGGGGCGCGAACACCGGGGAGCTGTTTTTT. As protein: CASSQDARGANTGELFF.

V and J are TRBV2 and TRBJ1-1; D unresolved. Germline-derived CDR1 and CDR2 are SNHLY and FYNNEI. Trimming pared 6 bases from V and 4 bases from J, leaving 18 bases between. CDR3 size: 15 residues. Here the CDR3 reads CASRTWASLGTEAFF. The CDR3 region has the DNA TGTGCCAGCAGAACTTGGGCATCCTTGGGCACTGAAGCTTTCTTT.

The chain uses TRBV19 and TRBJ2-7; 7 bases are shared with TRBD1. Germline lookup yields CDR1 LNHDA and CDR2 SQIVND (reference sequence). With V trimmed by 3 bases and J by 3 bases, 8 bases remained unmatched. The CDR3 runs 15 residues. The chain's CDR3 is CASSIGGQTYYEQYF. Here the CDR3 DNA reads TGTGCCAGTAGTATTGGGGGACAGACTTACTACGAGCAGTACTTC.

V gene TRBV6-5 combines with J gene TRBJ2-4; 8 bases fit TRBD1. CDR3 length equals 16 residues. V lost 4 bases and J lost 1; bases outside the gene matches: 6. From germline, CDR1 is MNHEY and CDR2 SVGAGI. CDR3 DNA: TGTGCCAGCAGTTCTGGACAGGGATCGGCCAAAAACATTCAGTACTTC. Encoded protein: CASSSGQGSAKNIQYF.

This chain connects TRBV6-4 to TRBJ2-3; 11 nucleotides align to TRBD2. The V gene end was trimmed by 5 bases and the J gene end by 5 bases; junction bases not matched to a gene: 3. CDR1 and CDR2 from the germline V gene are MRHNA and SNTAGT. The CDR3 consists of 14 residues. CDR3 sequence (DNA): TGTGCCAGCAGTCCTAGCGGGGGGCGAGATACGCAGTATTTT. Translated, it gives CASSPSGGRDTQYF.

The CDR3 is CASSPGLAGGLLDTQYF. The CDR3 region has the DNA TGTGCCAGCAGCCCTGGACTAGCGGGGGGCTTGTTAGATACGCAGTATTTT. This chain joins TRBV5-4 and TRBJ2-3, with 14 bases that match TRBD2. The J segment lost 5 bases and the V segment lost 4 bases, leaving 9 bases of the junction unmatched. CDR1 and CDR2 (germline): SGHNT, YYREEE (reference sequence). The CDR3 totals 17 residues. Using reference TRBV5-4 and TRBJ2-3 for the parts outside the CDR3, the full variable domain is ETGVTQSPTHLIKTRGQQVTLRCSSQSGHNTVSWYQQALGQGPQFIFQYYREEENGRGNFPPRFSGLQFPNYSSELNVNALELDDSALYLCASSPGLAGGLLDTQYFGPGTRLTVL.

The chain couples TRBV7-8 to TRBJ2-3, with 11 bases that match TRBD2. Germline CDR1 reads SGHVS; CDR2 reads FQNEAQ. After removal of 3 bases from V and 4 bases from J, the junction contained 3 bases not matched to a gene. This CDR3 comprises 15 residues. CDR3 coding DNA: TGTGCCAGCAGCTTTAGCGGGGGGGCATCAGATACGCAGTATTTT. Translating it yields CASSFSGGASDTQYF.

V is TRBV5-1 and J is TRBJ2-5; a possible D gene is TRBD2 (5 bases). The CDR3 contains 14 residues. V lost 4 bases and J lost 1, with 11 bases in between. From germline, CDR1 is SGHRS and CDR2 YFSETQ. CDR3 residues: CASSGERSQETQYF. CDR3 sequence (DNA): TGCGCCAGCAGCGGGGAGCGGAGCCAAGAGACCCAGTACTTC. The complete variable domain, with remaining parts taken from reference TRBV5-1 and TRBJ2-5, reads KAGVTQTPRYLIKTRGQQVTLSCSPISGHRSVSWYQQTPGQGLQFLFEYFSETQRNKGNFPGRFSGRQFSNSRSEMNVSTLELGDSALYLCASSGERSQETQYFGPGTRLLVL.

The chain uses TRBV7-2 and TRBJ2-1; D is possibly TRBD2 (5 bases). CDR1 and CDR2 (germline): SGHTA, FQGNSA. The CDR3 has 15 residues. Trimming left V 3 bases short and J 4 bases short, with 13 bases between. CDR3 sequence reads: CASSFLADKYNEQFF. The CDR3, as DNA: TGTGCCAGCAGCTTTCTAGCAGATAAGTACAATGAGCAGTTCTTC. Drawing the rest from reference TRBV7-2 and TRBJ2-1, the complete variable domain is GAGVSQSPSNKVTEKGKDVELRCDPISGHTALYWYRQSLGQGLEFLIYFQGNSAPDKSGLPSDRFSAERTGGSVSTLTIQRTQQEDSAVYLCASSFLADKYNEQFFGPGTRLTVL.

The V and J genes are TRBV4-2 and TRBJ2-7; the D gene is possibly TRBD1 (6 bases). The germline V gene encodes CDR1 LGHNA and CDR2 YNFKEQ. CDR3 length: 14 residues. V was pared by 3 bases and J by 2 bases, with 11 bases between. The CDR3 sequence is CASSQGAPTYEQYF. The DNA of the CDR3 is TGTGCCAGCAGCCAGGGGGCTCCCACCTACGAGCAGTACTTC.

V and J are TRBV6-5 and TRBJ1-3; D is unresolved. Per germline, CDR1 MNHEY and CDR2 SVGAGI. V was pared by 6 bases and J by 1 base, with 10 bases between. The length of the CDR3 is 14 residues. CDR3 amino acids: CASRPRGSGNTIYF. The CDR3, as DNA: TGTGCCAGCAGGCCTCGGGGTTCTGGAAACACCATATATTTT.

The genes are TRBV7-2 and TRBJ1-1; D is undetermined. V was trimmed by 3 bases and J by 4 bases, leaving 6 bases between them. This CDR3 is 12 amino acids long. From germline, CDR1 is SGHTA and CDR2 FQGNSA. The CDR3 spells CASSFSGTEAFF. In DNA form, the CDR3 reads TGTGCCAGCAGCTTTTCGGGCACTGAAGCTTTCTTT.

This chain links TRBV7-2 with TRBJ1-2, with D possibly TRBD1 on 6 matching bases. This CDR3 region has 14 residues. V was cut by 4 bases and J by 0 bases, with 9 bases left in between. CDR1 is SGHTA and CDR2 is FQGNSA in the germline V gene. The DNA for the CDR3 is TGTGCCAGCAGCTGGGACAATTCTAACTATGGCTACACCTTC. This translates into CASSWDNSNYGYTF.

This clone was observed a handful of times. This sequence joins TRBV5-1 and TRBJ2-7; D perhaps matches TRBD1 (5 bases). The V gene lost 0 bases and the J gene lost 3 bases, with 10 bases spanning the gap. CDR1 and CDR2 from the germline V gene are SGHRS and YFSETQ. CDR3 length equals 14 residues. The CDR3 DNA reads as TGCGCCAGCAGCTTGGTCAGGGCAGACTACGAGCAGTACTTC. It encodes CASSLVRADYEQYF. The full variable domain, its missing parts supplied by reference TRBV5-1 and TRBJ2-7, is KAGVTQTPRYLIKTRGQQVTLSCSPISGHRSVSWYQQTPGQGLQFLFEYFSETQRNKGNFPGRFSGRQFSNSRSEMNVSTLELGDSALYLCASSLVRADYEQYFGPGTRLTVT.